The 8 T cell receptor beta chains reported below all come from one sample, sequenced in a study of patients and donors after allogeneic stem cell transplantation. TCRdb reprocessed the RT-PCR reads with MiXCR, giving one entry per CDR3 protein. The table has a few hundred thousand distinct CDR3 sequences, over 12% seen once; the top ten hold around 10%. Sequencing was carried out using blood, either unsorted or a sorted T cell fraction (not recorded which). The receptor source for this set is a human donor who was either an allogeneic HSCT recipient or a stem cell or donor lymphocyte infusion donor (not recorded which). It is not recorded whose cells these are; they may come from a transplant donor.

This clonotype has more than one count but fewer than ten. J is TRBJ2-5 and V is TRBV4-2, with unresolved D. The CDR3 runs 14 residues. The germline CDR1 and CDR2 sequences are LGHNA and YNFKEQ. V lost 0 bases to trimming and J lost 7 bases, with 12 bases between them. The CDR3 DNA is TGTGCCAGCAGCCAAGATCTGCGGTTCTCGACCCAGTACTTC. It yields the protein CASSQDLRFSTQYF.

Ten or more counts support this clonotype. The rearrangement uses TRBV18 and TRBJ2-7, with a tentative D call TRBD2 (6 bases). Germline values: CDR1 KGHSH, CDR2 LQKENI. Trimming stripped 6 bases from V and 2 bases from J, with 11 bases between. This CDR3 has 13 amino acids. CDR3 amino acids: CASSLRGAYEQYF. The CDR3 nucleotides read TGTGCCAGCTCCCTGCGGGGAGCCTACGAGCAGTACTTC.

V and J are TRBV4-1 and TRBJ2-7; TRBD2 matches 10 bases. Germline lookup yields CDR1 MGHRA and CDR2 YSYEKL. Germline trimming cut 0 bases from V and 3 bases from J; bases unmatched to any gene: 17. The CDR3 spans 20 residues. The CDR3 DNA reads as TGCGCCAGCAGCCAAGAAGGACCAACCCGGGCTAGCGGGAGAGTCTACGAGCAGTACTTC. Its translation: CASSQEGPTRASGRVYEQYF.

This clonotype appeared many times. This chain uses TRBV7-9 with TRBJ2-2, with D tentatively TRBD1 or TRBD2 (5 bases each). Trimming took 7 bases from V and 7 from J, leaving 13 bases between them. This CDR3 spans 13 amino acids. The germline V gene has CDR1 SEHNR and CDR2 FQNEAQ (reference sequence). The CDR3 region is CASTPGGHGELFF. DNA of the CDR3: TGTGCCAGCACCCCTGGGGGTCACGGGGAGCTGTTTTTT.

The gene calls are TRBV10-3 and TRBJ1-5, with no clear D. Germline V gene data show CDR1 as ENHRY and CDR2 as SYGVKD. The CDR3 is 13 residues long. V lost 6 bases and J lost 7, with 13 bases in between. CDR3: CAIRGMEWQPQHF. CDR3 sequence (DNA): TGTGCCATCAGGGGGATGGAGTGGCAGCCCCAGCATTTT.

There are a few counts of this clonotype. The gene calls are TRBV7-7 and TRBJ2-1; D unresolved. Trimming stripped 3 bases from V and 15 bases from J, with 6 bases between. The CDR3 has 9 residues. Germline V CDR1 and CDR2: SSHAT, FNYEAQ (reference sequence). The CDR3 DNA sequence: TGTGCCAGCAGCTTGGCGTGGTTCTTC. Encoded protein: CASSLAWFF.

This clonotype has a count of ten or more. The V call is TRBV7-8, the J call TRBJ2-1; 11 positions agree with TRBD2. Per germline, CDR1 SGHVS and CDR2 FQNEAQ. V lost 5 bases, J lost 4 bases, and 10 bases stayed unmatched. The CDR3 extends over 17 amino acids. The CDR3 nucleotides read TGTGCCAGCAGCAATCCTGGGACTAGCGGTTTATACAATGAGCAGTTCTTC. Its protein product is CASSNPGTSGLYNEQFF.

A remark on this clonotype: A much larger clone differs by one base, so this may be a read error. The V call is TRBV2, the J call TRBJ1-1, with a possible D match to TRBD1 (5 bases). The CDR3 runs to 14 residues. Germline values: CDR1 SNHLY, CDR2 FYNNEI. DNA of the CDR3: TGTGCCAGCAGTGTAGCCAGGGAGGGAACTGAAGTTTTCTTT. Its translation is CASSVAREGTEVFF.